The 9 T cell receptor beta chains listed next were all sequenced from one sample in a study of patients and donors after allogeneic stem cell transplantation. TCRdb reprocessed the RT-PCR reads via MiXCR and lists one record per CDR3 protein. The sample has 200,000 to 250,000 distinct CDR3 sequences; around an eighth are singletons. The sample comprised blood, either unsorted or a sorted T cell fraction (not recorded which). The receptors shown here come from a human donor who was either an allogeneic HSCT recipient or a stem cell or donor lymphocyte infusion donor (not recorded which). It is not recorded whose cells these are; they may come from a transplant donor.

This clonotype was observed many times. The genes are TRBV18 and TRBJ1-1; 8 bases map to TRBD1. Trimming at V came to 5 bases and at J to 7 bases, leaving 3 bases not matched to a gene. The length of the CDR3 is 12 residues. Germline values: CDR1 KGHSH, CDR2 LQKENI. CDR3 nucleotides: TGTGCCAGCTCAACTGGACAGGGTGAAGCTTTCTTT. Amino acid sequence: CASSTGQGEAFF.

V and J are TRBV6-2 or TRBV6-3 and TRBJ1-5; D unclear. Trimming removed 2 bases at V and 4 bases at J, with 9 bases between. There are 14 residues in the CDR3. Germline CDR1 is MNHEY and CDR2 is SVGEGT. CDR3 bases: TGTGCCAGCAGTTACATCAGTCTAAATCAGCCCCAGCATTTT. Its translation is CASSYISLNQPQHF.

This clonotype was seen a handful of times. The chain is built from TRBV6-5 and TRBJ1-3, with D perhaps matching TRBD1 (5 bases). In germline, CDR1 is MNHEY, CDR2 SVGAGI. V was pared by 0 bases and J by 2 bases, with 8 bases between. This CDR3 is 15 amino acids long. The CDR3 nucleotides are TGTGCCAGCAGTTACTCGAGGACAACTGGAAACACCATATATTTT. Amino acids: CASSYSRTTGNTIYF.

J is TRBJ2-2 and V is TRBV20-1, with 7 bases lining up with TRBD1. The junction had 7 bases not matched to a gene; V was cut back by 7 bases and J by 2 bases. Germline values: CDR1 DFQATT, CDR2 SNEGSKA (reference sequence). The CDR3 consists of 14 residues. In DNA, the CDR3 is TGCAGTGACCGGACAGGAGCCAACACCGGGGAGCTGTTTTTT. Its protein product is CSDRTGANTGELFF.

This clonotype was seen only a few times. This chain connects TRBV12-3 or TRBV12-4 to TRBJ1-3; 8 positions match TRBD1. CDR3 length: 16 residues. After removal of 7 bases from V and 3 bases from J, the junction contained 11 bases not matched to a gene. For the CDR3, the DNA is TGTGCCAGCAATCCAGGGGGTACAGGGGGTGGAAACACCATATATTTT. Protein: CASNPGGTGGGNTIYF.

This chain connects TRBV7-3 to TRBJ2-2, with TRBD2 matching over 8 bases. Per the germline V gene, CDR1 is SGHTA and CDR2 is FQGTGA. This CDR3 region has 15 residues. With V trimmed by 4 bases and J by 7 bases, 8 bases remained unmatched. In DNA form, the CDR3 reads TGTGCCAGCAGCTGGAACGGGGGGGCCGGCGGGGAGCTGTTTTTT. It specifies CASSWNGGAGGELFF. The full variable domain, with the rest looked up from reference TRBV7-3 and TRBJ2-2, is GAGVSQTPSNKVTEKGKYVELRCDPISGHTALYWYRQSLGQGPEFLIYFQGTGAADDSGLPNDRFFAVRPEGSVSTLKIQRTERGDSAVYLCASSWNGGAGGELFFGEGSRLTVL.

Only a few counts were recorded for this clonotype. The V call is TRBV5-1, the J call TRBJ2-3; the D is unclear. This CDR3 is built from 14 residues. Germline CDR1 is SGHRS and CDR2 is YFSETQ. The V end lost 0 bases, the J end lost 0 bases, and 5 bases lay between the germline ends. This chain's CDR3 is CASSLDQSTDTQYF. In DNA form, the CDR3 reads TGCGCCAGCAGCTTGGACCAGAGCACAGATACGCAGTATTTT. The full variable domain, rest sourced from reference TRBV5-1 and TRBJ2-3, is KAGVTQTPRYLIKTRGQQVTLSCSPISGHRSVSWYQQTPGQGLQFLFEYFSETQRNKGNFPGRFSGRQFSNSRSEMNVSTLELGDSALYLCASSLDQSTDTQYFGPGTRLTVL.

The chain couples TRBV6-1 to TRBJ1-3; D not resolved. Per the germline V gene, CDR1 is MNHNS and CDR2 is SASEGT. The ends were cut back, 6 bases at V and 0 bases at J, with 18 bases in the middle. This CDR3 is 17 amino acids long. The CDR3 sequence: CASRTYDGANSGNTIYF. The CDR3, as DNA: TGTGCCAGCAGAACCTACGACGGAGCCAACTCTGGAAACACCATATATTTT.

In its sample, this clonotype was seen a few times. The J gene is TRBJ2-5, the V gene TRBV5-6, with D possibly matching TRBD2 (6 bases). This CDR3 is built from 16 residues. The V gene's germline CDR1 is SGHDT and CDR2 YYEEEE. The germline V and J ends were trimmed by 4 bases and 2 bases, with 18 bases remaining between them. The CDR3 sequence: CASSVGGRGIQETQYF. DNA for the CDR3: TGTGCCAGCAGCGTAGGAGGACGCGGGATACAAGAGACCCAGTACTTC.